These 18 T cell receptor beta chains share one sample of origin, sequenced in a study of blood T cell repertoires in COVID-19 (dated by TCRdb to about 2020). The library was generated by the immunoSEQ multiplex PCR assay. This is the immuneACCESS table as TCRdb keeps it, with only in-frame sequences that have V and J called. A part of the clones is gone; compared with another copy, unresolved V genes explain less than half, and the rest is unexplained. The sample yields 440,000 or so clones; around nine tenths were counted once. The ten largest clones capture around 1.5% of the sample. The sequenced sample consisted of peripheral blood. The receptor set was obtained from a middle-aged woman with COVID-19, enrolled during active disease.

The chain joins TRBV5-6 to TRBJ1-5, with a tentative D call TRBD1 (5 bases). The V end was cut by 0 bases, the J end by 4 bases, with 8 bases between. The length of the CDR3 is 14 residues. Germline V gives CDR1 SGHDT, CDR2 YYEEEE. This chain's CDR3 is CASSLVAGNQPQHF. CDR3 sequence (DNA): TGTGCCAGCAGCTTGGTGGCAGGGAATCAGCCCCAGCATTTT.

This clone showed up just once. The chain combines TRBV5-1 with TRBJ2-7, with 11 bases lining up with TRBD2. The CDR3 extends over 18 amino acids. Germline V lookup: CDR1 SGHRS, CDR2 YFSETQ. Losses at the gene ends were 4 bases for V and 0 bases for J; bases not matched to a gene: 12. The CDR3 here is CASSLGPSGTSGSYEQYF. Here the CDR3 DNA reads TGCGCCAGCAGCCTTGGTCCCTCCGGGACTAGCGGCTCCTACGAGCAGTACTTC.

The chain uses TRBV5-1 and TRBJ1-1; no reliable D call. The germline gives CDR1 SGHRS, CDR2 YFSETQ. V was clipped by 6 bases and J by 0 bases, with 6 bases between them. The CDR3 runs to 12 residues. CDR3 sequence: CASTSLNTEAFF. In nucleotides, the CDR3 is TGCGCCAGCACCAGTCTGAACACTGAAGCTTTCTTT.

V and J are TRBV28 and TRBJ2-3, with 10 bases identical to TRBD2. V lost 3 bases to trimming and J lost 4 bases; unmatched junction nucleotides: 10. There are 17 residues in the CDR3. Germline lookup yields CDR1 MDHEN and CDR2 SYDVKM. CDR3 residues: CASSFSSSGSFADTQYF. The CDR3 DNA follows: TGTGCCAGCAGTTTCTCGTCTAGCGGGAGTTTCGCAGATACGCAGTATTTT.

The CDR3 spells CSVDQGQGYEQYF. The CDR3, as DNA: TGCAGCGTTGACCAGGGACAGGGGTACGAGCAGTACTTC. The chain joins TRBV29-1 to TRBJ2-7; 10 nucleotides align to TRBD1. The CDR3 contains 13 residues. The germline CDR1 and CDR2 sequences are SQVTM and ANQGSEA. V trimming: 3 bases; J trimming: 4 bases; junction bases outside the gene matches: 3.

The J gene is TRBJ2-1, the V gene TRBV5-1; weak D call: TRBD2 (6 bases). With 3 bases removed from V and 2 bases from J, the gap between germline ends came to 12 bases. The length of the CDR3 is 15 residues. The germline V gene has CDR1 SGHRS and CDR2 YFSETQ. The CDR3 DNA is TGCGCCAGCAGCTCGACCGGGACTGCCTACAATGAGCAGTTCTTC. Translating gives CASSSTGTAYNEQFF. Supplemented by reference TRBV5-1 and TRBJ2-1, the full variable domain reads KAGVTQTPRYLIKTRGQQVTLSCSPISGHRSVSWYQQTPGQGLQFLFEYFSETQRNKGNFPGRFSGRQFSNSRSEMNVSTLELGDSALYLCASSSTGTAYNEQFFGPGTRLTVL.

This chain joins TRBV7-9 and TRBJ1-5; no clear D. The length of the CDR3 is 14 residues. The germline V gene encodes CDR1 SEHNR and CDR2 FQNEAQ (reference sequence). Between the trimmed V and J ends, which lost 3 bases and 13 bases, there was a span of 19 bases. CDR3 in DNA: TGTGCCAGCAGCTTTTCTAGTTTGCCCCTCCTGCAGCATTTT. It specifies CASSFSSLPLLQHF. Combining the CDR3 with reference TRBV7-9 and TRBJ1-5 gives the whole variable domain DTGVSQNPRHKITKRGQNVTFRCDPISEHNRLYWYRQTLGQGPEFLTYFQNEAQLEKSRLLSDRFSAERPKGSFSTLEIQRTEQGDSAMYLCASSFSSLPLLQHFGDGTRLSIL.

This clone came up once. This chain connects TRBV5-1 to TRBJ1-4; possible D gene TRBD1, 5 bases. CDR3 length equals 15 residues. With 0 bases removed from V and 7 bases from J, the gap between germline ends came to 13 bases. Germline V gives CDR1 SGHRS, CDR2 YFSETQ. CDR3 sequence (DNA): TGCGCCAGCAGCTTGGTAAGGGGTTCGGGTGAAAAACTGTTTTTT. Its translation: CASSLVRGSGEKLFF.

This clone was picked up one time. V usage is TRBV6-5 and J usage is TRBJ1-2; 8 nucleotides align to TRBD1. The junction had 10 bases not matched to a gene; V was cut back by 10 bases and J by 6 bases. Per germline, CDR1 MNHEY and CDR2 SVGAGI. This CDR3 is built from 13 residues. For the CDR3, the DNA is TGTGCCACGCGACAGGGGTCCCCTCATGGCTACACCTTC. Translating it yields CATRQGSPHGYTF.

The J gene is TRBJ2-7, the V gene TRBV2; D perhaps matches TRBD1 (6 bases). This CDR3 region has 11 residues. Germline-derived CDR1 and CDR2 are SNHLY and FYNNEI. The ends were cut back, 10 bases at V and 3 bases at J, with 10 bases in the middle. DNA of the CDR3: TGTGCCACAGGACAGTACTACGAGCAGTACTTC. Translation gives CATGQYYEQYF.

The genes are TRBV6-2 or TRBV6-3 and TRBJ1-6; the D is unclear. Germline V gene lookup returns CDR1 MNHEY and CDR2 SVGEGT. There are 14 residues in the CDR3. Trimming left V 5 bases short and J 6 bases short, with 11 bases between. The CDR3 DNA is TGTGCCAGCAGTCAATCAGTGGTTAATTCACCCCTCCACTTT. Its protein is CASSQSVVNSPLHF.

The chain carries TRBV27 and TRBJ2-1, with 7 bases identical to TRBD1. Per germline, CDR1 MNHEY and CDR2 SMNVEV (reference sequence). There are 17 residues in the CDR3. V trimming: 5 bases; J trimming: 5 bases; junction bases outside the gene matches: 15. The DNA for the CDR3 is TGTGCCAGCAGTGCATACCCGACAGGGAAGAGCCACAATGAGCAGTTCTTC. This codes for CASSAYPTGKSHNEQFF.

V and J are TRBV6-2 or TRBV6-3 and TRBJ1-1; 7 bases are a match to TRBD1. This CDR3 is built from 14 residues. The V gene's germline CDR1 is MNHEY and CDR2 SVGEGT. Trimming at V came to 5 bases and at J to 3 bases, leaving 6 bases not matched to a gene. The CDR3 nucleotides are TGTGCCAGCAGTCTCTACAGGGGAGACACTGAAGCTTTCTTT. Translated: CASSLYRGDTEAFF.

The chain has TRBV19 and TRBJ1-4; TRBD1 is a possible D gene (6 bases). Germline lookup yields CDR1 LNHDA and CDR2 SQIVND (reference sequence). The CDR3 has 14 residues. V shed 3 bases and J shed 7 bases, with 12 bases lying between them. In DNA form, the CDR3 reads TGTGCCAGTAGTATCGGGGGGCAGTCTGAAAAACTGTTTTTT. Amino acid sequence: CASSIGGQSEKLFF.

The V call is TRBV5-4, the J call TRBJ1-1; 7 nucleotides match TRBD1. Germline CDR1 is SGHNT and CDR2 is YYREEE (reference sequence). Trimming removed 0 bases from V and 0 bases from J; junction bases left unmatched: 2. The CDR3 consists of 15 residues. The CDR3 DNA reads as TGTGCCAGCAGCTTGGGACAGGGAATGAACACTGAAGCTTTCTTT. Translated, it gives CASSLGQGMNTEAFF.

This clone was recorded only once. The chain couples TRBV5-1 to TRBJ1-4; 9 nucleotides match TRBD1. This CDR3 region has 14 residues. V lost 4 bases to trimming and J lost 8 bases; unmatched junction nucleotides: 6. Per the germline V gene, CDR1 is SGHRS and CDR2 is YFSETQ. CDR3 bases: TGCGCCAGCAGCGGGGGACAGGGAGGGGAAAAACTGTTTTTT. Its translation: CASSGGQGGEKLFF. The full variable domain, its missing parts supplied by reference TRBV5-1 and TRBJ1-4, is KAGVTQTPRYLIKTRGQQVTLSCSPISGHRSVSWYQQTPGQGLQFLFEYFSETQRNKGNFPGRFSGRQFSNSRSEMNVSTLELGDSALYLCASSGGQGGEKLFFGSGTQLSVL.

The chain recombines TRBV12-3 or TRBV12-4 with TRBJ1-2, with D tentatively TRBD1 (6 bases). V dropped 6 bases and J dropped 1 base, with 9 bases sitting between them. This CDR3 comprises 13 residues. The CDR3 DNA follows: TGTGCCAGCAGGCTGGACAGTAACTATGGCTACACCTTC. Amino acids: CASRLDSNYGYTF.

The chain joins TRBV4-1 to TRBJ1-2; a possible D gene is TRBD1 (5 bases). The length of the CDR3 is 17 residues. Germline CDR1 is MGHRA and CDR2 is YSYEKL. The ends were cut back, 7 bases at V and 4 bases at J, with 25 bases in the middle. As DNA, the CDR3 is TGCGCCAGCACCCCCGATGGGATTGTACAGGACGGCTATGGCTACACCTTC. Translating gives CASTPDGIVQDGYGYTF.